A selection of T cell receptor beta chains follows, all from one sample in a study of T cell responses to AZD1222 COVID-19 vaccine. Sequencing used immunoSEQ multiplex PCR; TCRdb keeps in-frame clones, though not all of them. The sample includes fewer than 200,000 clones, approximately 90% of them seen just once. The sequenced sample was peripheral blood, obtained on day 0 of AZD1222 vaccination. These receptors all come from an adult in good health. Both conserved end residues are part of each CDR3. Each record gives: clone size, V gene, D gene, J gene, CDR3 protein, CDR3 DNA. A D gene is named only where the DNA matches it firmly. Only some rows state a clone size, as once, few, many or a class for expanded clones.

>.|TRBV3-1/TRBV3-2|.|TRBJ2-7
CASSRNHDRSSYEQYF
TGTGCCAGCAGCCGTAATCACGACAGAAGCTCCTACGAGCAGTACTTC
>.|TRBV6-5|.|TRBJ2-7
CASGEYSPPYEQYF
TGTGCCAGCGGGGAGTACAGTCCCCCGTACGAGCAGTACTTC
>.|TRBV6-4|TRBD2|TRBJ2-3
CASSVVAGGITDTQYF
TGTGCCAGCAGTGTTGTAGCGGGGGGGATAACAGATACGCAGTATTTT
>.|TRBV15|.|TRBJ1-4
CATSSTNSEANEKLFF
TGTGCCACCAGCAGTACAAACAGCGAAGCTAATGAAAAACTGTTTTTT
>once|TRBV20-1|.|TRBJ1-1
CSARDQSEAFF
TGCAGTGCTAGGGACCAGTCTGAAGCTTTCTTT
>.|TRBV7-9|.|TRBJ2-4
CASSFKNIQYF
TGTGCCAGCAGCTTCAAAAACATTCAGTACTTC
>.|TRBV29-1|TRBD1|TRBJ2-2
CSVMSGTGNTGELFF
TGCAGCGTAATGTCCGGGACAGGGAACACCGGGGAGCTGTTTTTT
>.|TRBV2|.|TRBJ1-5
CASSWFSREPQHF
TGTGCCAGCAGTTGGTTTTCTCGGGAGCCCCAGCATTTT
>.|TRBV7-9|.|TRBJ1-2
CASRSNRVGYTF
TGTGCCAGCAGAAGCAACAGGGTCGGCTACACCTTC
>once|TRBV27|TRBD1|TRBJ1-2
CASATRGQRNGYTF
TGTGCCAGCGCTACTAGGGGGCAACGAAATGGCTACACCTTC
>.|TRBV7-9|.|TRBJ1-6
CASSLGGMGSPLHF
TGTGCCAGCAGCTTAGGGGGGATGGGGTCACCCCTCCACTTT
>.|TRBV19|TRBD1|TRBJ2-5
CATRKDRSGTQYF
TGTGCCACAAGGAAGGACAGGTCAGGGACCCAGTACTTC
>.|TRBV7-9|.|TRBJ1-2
CASSTQIRTGTGNYGYTF
TGTGCCAGCAGCACCCAAATCAGGACCGGGACCGGCAACTATGGCTACACCTTC
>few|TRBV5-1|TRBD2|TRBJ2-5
CASSLTSAEETQYF
TGCGCCAGCAGCTTGACTAGCGCGGAAGAGACCCAGTACTTC
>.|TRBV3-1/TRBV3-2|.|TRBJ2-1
CASSQLSGLQFF
TGTGCCAGCAGCCAACTGTCGGGTCTTCAGTTCTTC
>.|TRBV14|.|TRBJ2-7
CASSQAAGEQYF
TGTGCCAGCAGCCAAGCGGCGGGGGAGCAGTACTTC
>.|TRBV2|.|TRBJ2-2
CASSERASGFAGELFF
TGTGCCAGCAGTGAAAGGGCTAGTGGGTTCGCCGGGGAGCTGTTTTTT
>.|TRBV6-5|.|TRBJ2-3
CASIYGKGTDTQYF
TGTGCCAGCATTTACGGGAAGGGCACAGATACGCAGTATTTT
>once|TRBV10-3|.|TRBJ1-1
CAISAVGANTEAFF
TGTGCCATCAGTGCGGTGGGGGCGAACACTGAAGCTTTCTTT
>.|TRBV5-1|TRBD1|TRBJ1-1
CASSQTGQANTEAFF
TGCGCCAGCAGCCAGACCGGACAGGCGAACACTGAAGCTTTCTTT
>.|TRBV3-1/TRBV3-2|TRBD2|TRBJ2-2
CASRPTSGGGTGELFF
TGTGCCAGCAGACCGACTAGCGGGGGGGGCACCGGGGAGCTGTTTTTT
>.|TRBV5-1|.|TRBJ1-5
CASSLDGVPNQPQHF
TGCGCCAGCAGCTTGGACGGGGTCCCCAATCAGCCCCAGCATTTT
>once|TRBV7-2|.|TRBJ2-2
CASSFETVLGELFF
TGTGCCAGCAGCTTTGAGACAGTCCTCGGGGAGCTGTTTTTT
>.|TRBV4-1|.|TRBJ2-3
CASSPGVAISDTQYF
TGCGCCAGCAGCCCCGGGGTAGCAATATCGGATACGCAGTATTTT
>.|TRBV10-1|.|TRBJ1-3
CAPPLSGNTIYF
TGCGCCCCCCCCCTCTCTGGAAACACCATATATTTT
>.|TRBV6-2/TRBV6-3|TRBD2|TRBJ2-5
CASSSTSGRPQETQYF
TGTGCCAGCAGTTCTACTAGCGGGAGGCCTCAAGAGACCCAGTACTTC
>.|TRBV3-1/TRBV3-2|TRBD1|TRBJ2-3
CASSPRDRRYTDTQYF
TGTGCCAGCAGCCCCAGGGACAGGAGATACACAGATACGCAGTATTTT
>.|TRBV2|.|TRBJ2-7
CASSDGTLSYEQYF
TGTGCCAGCAGTGACGGGACACTCTCCTACGAGCAGTACTTC
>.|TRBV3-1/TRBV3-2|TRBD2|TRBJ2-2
CASSQAGLAGNTGELFF
TGTGCCAGCAGCCAAGCGGGACTAGCGGGGAACACCGGGGAGCTGTTTTTT
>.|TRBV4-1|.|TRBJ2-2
CASSQDRPGELFF
TGCGCCAGCAGCCAAGATCGGCCCGGGGAGCTGTTTTTT
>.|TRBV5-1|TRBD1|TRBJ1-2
CASSPGTEYGYTF
TGCGCCAGCAGCCCCGGGACAGAATATGGCTACACCTTC
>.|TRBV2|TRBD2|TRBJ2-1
CASSEWEGLTYNEQFF
TGTGCCAGCAGTGAATGGGAGGGTCTTACCTACAATGAGCAGTTCTTC
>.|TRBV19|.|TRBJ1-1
CASSIRGGNTEAFF
TGTGCCAGTAGTATCCGGGGCGGAAACACTGAAGCTTTCTTT
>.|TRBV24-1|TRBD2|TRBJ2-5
CATSDPAGGADQETQYF
TGTGCCACCAGTGATCCCGCCGGGGGGGCCGACCAAGAGACCCAGTACTTC
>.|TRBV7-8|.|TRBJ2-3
CASSLALGVGHTQYF
TGTGCCAGCAGCTTAGCTCTAGGGGTAGGACATACGCAGTATTTT
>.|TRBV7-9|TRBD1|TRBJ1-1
CASSFGQGLGAFF
TGTGCCAGCAGCTTTGGACAGGGGCTAGGAGCTTTCTTT
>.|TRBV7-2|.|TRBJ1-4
CASSAPSGATNEKLFF
TGTGCCAGCAGCGCACCTTCAGGGGCAACTAATGAAAAACTGTTTTTT
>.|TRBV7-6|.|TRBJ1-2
CASSLDVGPYGYTF
TGTGCCAGCAGCTTAGATGTGGGCCCCTATGGCTACACCTTC
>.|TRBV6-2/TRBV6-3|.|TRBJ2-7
CASSSYRVPTSYEQYF
TGTGCCAGCAGTTCCTACAGGGTGCCGACCTCCTACGAGCAGTACTTC
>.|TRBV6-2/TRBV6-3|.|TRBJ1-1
CASSYSRGGNTEAFF
TGTGCCAGCAGTTACTCCAGGGGTGGGAACACTGAAGCTTTCTTT
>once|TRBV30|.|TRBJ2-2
CAWGLWEAGELFF
TGTGCCTGGGGACTTTGGGAAGCCGGGGAGCTGTTTTTT
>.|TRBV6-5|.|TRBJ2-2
CASSKDLRNGELFF
TGTGCCAGCAGTAAGGACCTCCGAAACGGGGAGCTGTTTTTT
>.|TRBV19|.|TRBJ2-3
CASSQAGWGDTQYF
TGTGCCAGTTCCCAGGCAGGGTGGGGTGATACGCAGTATTTT
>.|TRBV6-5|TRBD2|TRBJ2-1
CASRPGTSAYNEQFF
TGTGCCAGCAGGCCCGGGACTAGCGCTTACAATGAGCAGTTCTTC
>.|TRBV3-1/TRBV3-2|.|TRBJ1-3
CASSHRDGRNTIYF
TGTGCCAGCAGCCACCGTGACGGCCGAAACACCATATATTTT
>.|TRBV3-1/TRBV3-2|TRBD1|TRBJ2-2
CASSRWDSANTGELFF
TGTGCCAGCAGCCGCTGGGACAGCGCGAACACCGGGGAGCTGTTTTTT